The 10 T cell receptor beta chains presented below share a single source sample, sequenced in a study of T cell responses to AZD1222 COVID-19 vaccine. The protocol was immunoSEQ multiplex PCR, while the TCRdb copy is restricted to in-frame clones and leaves out a portion. The sample has some 140,000 clones, around 90% seen once. Sequencing used peripheral blood, obtained on day 0 of AZD1222 vaccination. The source is an adult in good health.

The chain recombines TRBV10-3 with TRBJ2-1; the D gene is possibly TRBD2 (7 bases). CDR3 length equals 15 residues. With 0 bases removed from V and 4 bases from J, the gap between germline ends came to 10 bases. Germline V gene data show CDR1 as ENHRY and CDR2 as SYGVKD. CDR3 protein: CAISESGGQYNEQFF. The CDR3, as DNA: TGTGCCATCAGTGAGTCGGGGGGGCAGTACAATGAGCAGTTCTTC.

A single count supports this clone. The rearrangement uses TRBV2 and TRBJ2-5; possible D gene TRBD2, 5 bases. This CDR3 has 13 residues. The V end lost 10 bases, the J end lost 2 bases, and 14 bases lay between the germline ends. Germline lookup yields CDR1 SNHLY and CDR2 FYNNEI. Here the CDR3 DNA reads TGTGCCACTGCGAATTCGGGGCAAGAGACCCAGTACTTC. Translating it yields CATANSGQETQYF.

The chain employs TRBV7-3 and TRBJ1-2; D remains ambiguous. This CDR3 spans 13 amino acids. Per the germline V gene, CDR1 is SGHTA and CDR2 is FQGTGA. V lost 3 bases, J lost 6 bases, and 11 bases lay in between. CDR3 sequence reads: CASSLLLGHGYTF. The CDR3 DNA follows: TGTGCCAGCAGCTTGTTACTGGGTCATGGCTACACCTTC.

V usage is TRBV7-8 and J usage is TRBJ2-3; the D gene is possibly TRBD2 (5 bases). This CDR3 is 15 amino acids long. The germline gives CDR1 SGHVS, CDR2 FQNEAQ. The V and J ends lost 0 bases and 8 bases respectively, with 15 bases between them. CDR3 region: CASSLAIFAGGTQYF. The CDR3, as DNA: TGTGCCAGCAGCTTAGCGATCTTCGCGGGCGGTACGCAGTATTTT.

This clone was seen once. This rearrangement joins TRBV15 to TRBJ2-3; D is undetermined. The CDR3 extends over 14 amino acids. Per germline, CDR1 LNHNV and CDR2 YYDKDF (reference sequence). Trimming removed 1 base from V and 1 base from J, with 6 bases in between. The CDR3 nucleotides are TGTGCCACCAGCAGAGCAATCGGCACAGATACGCAGTATTTT. Translating it yields CATSRAIGTDTQYF. Variable domain in full (rest from reference TRBV15 and TRBJ2-3): DAMVIQNPRYQVTQFGKPVTLSCSQTLNHNVMYWYQQKSSQAPKLLFHYYDKDFNNEADTPDNFQSRRPNTSFCFLDIRSPGLGDTAMYLCATSRAIGTDTQYFGPGTRLTVL.

V gene TRBV20-1 combines with J gene TRBJ2-2; 8 bases match TRBD1. V lost 3 bases and J lost 3; bases outside the gene matches: 3. The CDR3 is 14 residues long. Per the germline V gene, CDR1 is DFQATT and CDR2 is SNEGSKA (reference sequence). The CDR3 reads CSASQGAYTGELFF. Written as DNA, the CDR3 is TGCAGTGCTAGTCAGGGGGCGTACACCGGGGAGCTGTTTTTT.

The chain carries TRBV6-2 or TRBV6-3 and TRBJ2-1; 8 bases line up with TRBD2. The CDR3 totals 15 residues. V dropped 5 bases and J dropped 5; count of bases not matched to a gene: 8. The germline V gene has CDR1 MNHEY and CDR2 SVGEGT. As DNA, the CDR3 is TGTGCCAGCAGTCTCGCGACTAGCGCCCACAATGAGCAGTTCTTC. Protein: CASSLATSAHNEQFF.

CDR3 nucleotides: TGTGCCAGCAGTCCGACAGAGAACTATGGCTACACCTTC. Translating it yields CASSPTENYGYTF. The gene calls are TRBV12-3 or TRBV12-4 and TRBJ1-2; the D gene is possibly TRBD1 (5 bases). This CDR3 is 13 amino acids long. V lost 5 bases, J lost 2 bases, and 9 bases lay in between.

CDR3 region: CASSPQQTGLYEQYF. The DNA for the CDR3 is TGCGCCAGCAGCCCCCAACAGACAGGCCTCTACGAGCAGTACTTC. The chain joins TRBV4-1 to TRBJ2-7; perhaps TRBD1 as D (6 bases). Trimming pared 4 bases from V and 3 bases from J, leaving 16 bases between. The CDR3 extends over 15 amino acids. CDR1 is MGHRA, CDR2 YSYEKL, per germline.

The rearrangement links TRBV11-2 to TRBJ2-7; 11 positions match TRBD1. V trimming: 4 bases; J trimming: 5 bases; junction bases outside the gene matches: 7. The V gene's germline CDR1 is SGHAT and CDR2 FQNNGV. The CDR3 length is 15 residues. The CDR3 region has the DNA TGTGCCAGCAGCTCTGGACAGGGGGCAGGCAACGAGCAGTACTTC. Protein sequence: CASSSGQGAGNEQYF.